This T cell receptor beta chain came from a study of blood T cell repertoires in COVID-19. The overall study: T cells, B-cell-depleted T cells, or PBMCs supplied cDNA or gDNA.

V lost 3 bases and J lost 0, with 9 bases in between. This CDR3 contains 14 residues. Germline V gives CDR1 MGHRA, CDR2 YSYEKL. Per the study methods: Researchers report that nucleated cell counts were estimated from reference gene primer amplification. Data came from immunoSEQ multiplex PCR; TCRdb stores just in-frame clones and leaves some out. The D gene and trimming were derived from the DNA, and the V and J assignments and clone size from that table. The sample has some 150,000 clones, 85% seen once; the top ten hold roughly 2.9%. Sequenced sample: peripheral blood. J is TRBJ2-7 and V is TRBV4-1; D unresolved. This sequence was found in a woman aged 40 to 50 with active or convalescent COVID-19. This CDR3 reads CASSQFIVSYEQYF. For the CDR3, the DNA is TGCGCCAGCAGCCAGTTTATTGTCTCCTACGAGCAGTACTTC.